Each of the 28 T cell receptor beta chains below was sequenced from the same sample in a study of T cells in localized non-small cell lung cancer. Sequencing used immunoSEQ multiplex PCR; TCRdb keeps in-frame clones, though not all of them. The repertoire consists of tens of thousands of clones, with about 88% occurring once and the leading ten covering around 7%. Sequenced material: peripheral blood, taken before any cancer treatment. These receptors were taken from a woman aged 18 to 55 with stage III lung adenocarcinoma.

DNA of the CDR3: TGTGCCAGCAGTGAAGTTGGGGTGGGGAATCAGCCCCAGCATTTT. Translation: CASSEVGVGNQPQHF. The chain carries TRBV2 and TRBJ1-5; D is undetermined. The CDR3 length is 15 residues. CDR1 SNHLY and CDR2 FYNNEI come from the germline V gene. Trimming shortened V by 1 base and J by 4 bases, and 11 bases separated the two germline ends.

The chain uses TRBV5-1 and TRBJ2-5; 8 nucleotides match TRBD2. CDR1 is SGHRS, CDR2 YFSETQ, per germline. With V trimmed by 4 bases and J by 4 bases, 6 bases remained unmatched. This CDR3 comprises 14 residues. The CDR3 protein is CASSASGGLETQYF. For the CDR3, the DNA is TGCGCCAGCAGCGCCAGCGGGGGACTAGAGACCCAGTACTTC.

This clone was detected only once. This sequence joins TRBV4-1 and TRBJ2-1; no firm D call. This CDR3 is built from 15 residues. Trimming cost V 0 bases and J 2 bases, with 8 bases left between them. CDR1 and CDR2 (germline): MGHRA, YSYEKL. The CDR3 sequence: CASSQDRWAYNEQFF. CDR3 coding DNA: TGCGCCAGCAGCCAAGATCGATGGGCCTACAATGAGCAGTTCTTC.

The chain is built from TRBV4-2 and TRBJ2-1; D is tentatively TRBD1 or TRBD2 (5 bases each). Germline assignment: CDR1 LGHNA and CDR2 YNFKEQ. This CDR3 spans 17 amino acids. The V end was cut by 4 bases, the J end by 0 bases, with 16 bases between. CDR3 in DNA: TGTGCCAGCAGCCGGACGACGGGACGGAGCTCCTACAATGAGCAGTTCTTC. Protein sequence: CASSRTTGRSSYNEQFF.

The chain is built from TRBV25-1 and TRBJ2-1; D uncertain. This CDR3 has 12 residues. Germline CDR1 and CDR2: MGHDK and SYGVNS. The V end was cut by 5 bases, the J end by 6 bases, with 8 bases between. The CDR3 DNA reads TGTGCCAGCAGTCGGGTCCTCAATGAGCAGTTCTTC. The encoded protein is CASSRVLNEQFF.

The chain employs TRBV6-6 and TRBJ1-2, with TRBD1 identical over 9 bases. Germline-derived CDR1 and CDR2 are MNHNY and SVGAGI (reference sequence). The CDR3 runs to 16 residues. The trim removed 0 bases at V and 3 bases at J, leaving 5 bases unmatched. CDR3 coding DNA: TGTGCCAGCAGTTACTCCACAGGGGGCGGTGACTATGGCTACACCTTC. It is translated as CASSYSTGGGDYGYTF.

The chain joins TRBV5-5 to TRBJ1-4; 8 nucleotides agree with TRBD1. Germline V gives CDR1 SGHKS, CDR2 YYEKEE (reference sequence). V lost 3 bases and J lost 6; bases outside the gene matches: 7. CDR3 length: 15 residues. The CDR3 bases are TGTGCCAGCAGCTCGCAGGGGGCGCAGGATGAAAAACTGTTTTTT. Its translation is CASSSQGAQDEKLFF. Using reference TRBV5-5 and TRBJ1-4 for the parts outside the CDR3, the full variable domain is DAGVTQSPTHLIKTRGQQVTLRCSPISGHKSVSWYQQVLGQGPQFIFQYYEKEERGRGNFPDRFSARQFPNYSSELNVNALLLGDSALYLCASSSQGAQDEKLFFGSGTQLSVL.

The genes are TRBV9 and TRBJ2-7; perhaps TRBD2 as D (5 bases). The V and J ends lost 7 bases and 6 bases respectively, with 11 bases between them. CDR3 length: 11 amino acids. Germline values: CDR1 SGDLS, CDR2 YYNGEE. CDR3 DNA sequence: TGTGCCAGCCCAGCGGAGAGCGAGCAGTACTTC. Its protein is CASPAESEQYF. The full variable domain, rest sourced from reference TRBV9 and TRBJ2-7, is DSGVTQTPKHLITATGQRVTLRCSPRSGDLSVYWYQQSLDQGLQFLIQYYNGEERAKGNILERFSAQQFPDLHSELNLSSLELGDSALYFCASPAESEQYFGPGTRLTVT.

This sequence joins TRBV5-6 and TRBJ2-6; no clear D gene. The germline V and J ends were trimmed by 2 bases and 0 bases, with 6 bases remaining between them. From germline, CDR1 is SGHDT and CDR2 YYEEEE. CDR3 size: 15 residues. CDR3 in DNA: TGTGCCAGCAGCTTTGGGCCCTCTGGGGCCAACGTCCTGACTTTC. Protein sequence: CASSFGPSGANVLTF.

The sample holds one count of this clone. The chain is built from TRBV19 and TRBJ1-4; unclear D gene. V gave up 3 bases and J gave up 8 bases, with 10 bases separating them. The CDR3 sequence is 13 residues long. CDR1 is LNHDA and CDR2 is SQIVND in the germline V gene (reference sequence). The CDR3 here is CASSMGVGEKLFF. The CDR3 DNA follows: TGTGCCAGTAGTATGGGCGTAGGAGAAAAACTGTTTTTT.

The chain recombines TRBV7-9 with TRBJ1-1; weak D call: TRBD1 (5 bases). This CDR3 has 15 residues. Germline V gene sequence: CDR1 SEHNR, CDR2 FQNEAQ (reference sequence). V lost 2 bases and J lost 4, with 14 bases in between. CDR3 amino acids: CASSLSPGGGTEAFF. The CDR3 DNA reads as TGTGCCAGCAGCTTAAGTCCGGGGGGTGGCACTGAAGCTTTCTTT.

This sequence joins TRBV4-1 and TRBJ2-6; TRBD1 aligns across 8 bases. Trimming at V came to 4 bases and at J to 0 bases, leaving 8 bases not matched to a gene. The germline V gene has CDR1 MGHRA and CDR2 YSYEKL. CDR3 length: 18 residues. CDR3 protein: CASSPSRTGLSGANVLTF. Here the CDR3 DNA reads TGCGCCAGCAGCCCCTCGCGGACAGGGCTCTCTGGGGCCAACGTCCTGACTTTC.

The chain recombines TRBV7-2 with TRBJ1-6; 7 bases line up with TRBD1. The CDR3 length is 14 residues. Trimming removed 3 bases from V and 8 bases from J; junction bases left unmatched: 4. Germline CDR1 is SGHTA and CDR2 is FQGNSA. The CDR3 is CASSFGTDYSPLHF. The CDR3 DNA follows: TGTGCCAGCAGCTTTGGGACAGACTATTCACCCCTCCACTTT.

The chain carries TRBV27 and TRBJ1-5; TRBD1 is a possible D gene (5 bases). V shed 2 bases and J shed 4 bases, with 6 bases lying between them. Germline values: CDR1 MNHEY, CDR2 SMNVEV (reference sequence). This CDR3 is 13 amino acids long. The CDR3 nucleotides read TGTGCCAGCAGTTTACAGGGAAATCAGCCCCAGCATTTT. Its protein product is CASSLQGNQPQHF.

V and J are TRBV7-2 and TRBJ2-7; possible D gene TRBD2, 7 bases. Germline V gene lookup returns CDR1 SGHTA and CDR2 FQGNSA. This CDR3 contains 15 residues. V lost 5 bases, J lost 9 bases, and 23 bases lay in between. The CDR3 DNA follows: TGTGCCAGCAGCCCAGCGAGACAGTCCCGGGGGGCGCAGTACTTC. This translates into CASSPARQSRGAQYF.

The chain joins TRBV30 to TRBJ1-3, with D unclear. This CDR3 is built from 16 residues. CDR1 and CDR2 (germline): GTSNPN, SVGIG (reference sequence). With 2 bases removed from V and 7 bases from J, the gap between germline ends came to 21 bases. CDR3 DNA sequence: TGTGCCTGGAGTATCGCCCCGGGCTTAGAACGGAACACCATATATTTT. This sequence encodes CAWSIAPGLERNTIYF.

V is TRBV4-1 and J is TRBJ1-5; 9 nucleotides align to TRBD1. Per the germline V gene, CDR1 is MGHRA and CDR2 is YSYEKL. The length of the CDR3 is 20 residues. V shed 2 bases and J 0 bases; nucleotides not matched to a gene: 14. Here the CDR3 DNA reads TGCGCCAGCAGCCAACCGGGACAGGGTGGGGGAGGCTATAGCAATCAGCCCCAGCATTTT. Translated: CASSQPGQGGGGYSNQPQHF.

V is TRBV30 and J is TRBJ1-1; D is unresolved. V dropped 5 bases and J dropped 1 base, with 14 bases sitting between them. The CDR3 totals 14 residues. Germline CDR1 is GTSNPN and CDR2 is SVGIG (reference sequence). The CDR3 loop reads CAWGSSTENTEAFF. Here the CDR3 DNA reads TGTGCCTGGGGATCCTCGACGGAGAACACTGAAGCTTTCTTT.

The V call is TRBV5-1, the J call TRBJ2-2; D not resolved. V lost 3 bases to trimming and J lost 0 bases, with 9 bases between them. CDR3 length: 15 residues. Germline V gene lookup returns CDR1 SGHRS and CDR2 YFSETQ. This CDR3 reads CASSSTSANTGELFF. Written as DNA, the CDR3 is TGCGCCAGCAGCTCTACTTCGGCGAACACCGGGGAGCTGTTTTTT.

This clone was observed once. This sequence joins TRBV7-9 and TRBJ1-2, with a tentative D call TRBD1 (6 bases). Germline CDR1 SEHNR, CDR2 FQNEAQ (reference sequence). The CDR3 covers 16 residues. Trimming took 6 bases from V and 4 from J, leaving 21 bases between them. The CDR3 region is CASSPSGAGASYGYTF. The CDR3 DNA sequence: TGTGCCAGCAGTCCTAGTGGCGCGGGGGCGAGCTATGGCTACACCTTC.

V is TRBV13 and J is TRBJ2-5, with TRBD2 matching 11 bases. Germline assignment: CDR1 PRHDT and CDR2 FYEKMQ (reference sequence). J was trimmed by 0 bases and V by 5 bases; bases with no gene match: 5. The CDR3 is made up of 16 amino acids. The CDR3 sequence: CASSPGLAGNQETQYF. The CDR3 DNA reads TGTGCCAGCAGCCCCGGACTAGCGGGCAACCAAGAGACCCAGTACTTC.

The chain employs TRBV13 and TRBJ2-7; 11 bases map to TRBD2. The CDR3 is made up of 15 amino acids. J gave up 3 bases and V 2 bases, and 3 bases lay outside the gene matches. Per germline, CDR1 PRHDT and CDR2 FYEKMQ (reference sequence). CDR3 sequence reads: CASSLRLAGGYEQYF. DNA of the CDR3: TGTGCCAGCAGCTTAAGGCTAGCGGGGGGCTACGAGCAGTACTTC.

The chain employs TRBV27 and TRBJ1-4, with 10 bases matching TRBD1. The length of the CDR3 is 16 residues. Trimming cost V 4 bases and J 13 bases; bases outside gene matches: 15. Germline V gives CDR1 MNHEY, CDR2 SMNVEV (reference sequence). Here the CDR3 reads CASSSHVGQGMNRLFF. CDR3 bases: TGTGCCAGCAGTTCCCACGTGGGACAGGGGATGAATAGACTGTTTTTT.

The chain uses TRBV5-1 and TRBJ2-5; TRBD1 agrees at 7 bases. The CDR3 extends over 15 amino acids. The V gene's germline CDR1 is SGHRS and CDR2 YFSETQ. The J segment lost 2 bases and the V segment lost 4 bases, leaving 8 bases of the junction unmatched. CDR3 DNA: TGCGCCAGCAGCCTACCGGGACAGCCACAAGAGACCCAGTACTTC. It specifies CASSLPGQPQETQYF.

This sequence joins TRBV6-5 and TRBJ2-1; a weak D match, TRBD2 (5 bases). Germline CDR1 and CDR2: MNHEY and SVGAGI. The CDR3 has 14 amino acids. Trimming removed 2 bases at V and 8 bases at J, with 13 bases between. The CDR3 sequence is CASSYTQDSDEQFF. DNA for the CDR3: TGTGCCAGCAGTTACACGCAGGACTCGGATGAGCAGTTCTTC.

The chain links TRBV5-4 to TRBJ2-7, with TRBD2 matching 11 bases. Germline trimming cut 4 bases from V and 4 bases from J; bases unmatched to any gene: 4. This CDR3 has 14 amino acids. Germline CDR1 SGHNT, CDR2 YYREEE (reference sequence). Written as DNA, the CDR3 is TGTGCCAGCAGCCTTAGCGGGGGGGCTTACGAGCAGTACTTC. Translating it yields CASSLSGGAYEQYF.

V gene TRBV5-6 combines with J gene TRBJ2-4; a weak D match, TRBD2 (5 bases). The length of the CDR3 is 12 residues. CDR1 and CDR2 (germline): SGHDT, YYEEEE. V was cut by 3 bases and J by 15 bases, with 16 bases left in between. The CDR3 reads CASSSGGYVWYF. CDR3 coding DNA: TGTGCCAGCAGCTCTGGAGGCTACGTATGGTACTTC.

For this clone: The junction shows a germline mismatch at one end, possibly a read error. The V call is TRBV11-2, the J call TRBJ1-5; unclear D gene. The V gene's germline CDR1 is SGHAT and CDR2 FQNNGV. The CDR3 consists of 14 residues. The CDR3 sequence is CASNLAASNQPQHF. In nucleotides, the CDR3 is TGTGCCAGCAACTTAGCGGCGAGCAATCAGCCCCAGCATTTT. Full variable domain (outside the CDR3, taken from reference TRBV11-2 and TRBJ1-5): EAGVAQSPRYKIIEKRQSVAFWCNPISGHATLYWYQQILGQGPKLLIQFQNNGVVDDSQLPKDRFSAERLKGVDSTLKIQPAKLEDSAVYLCASNLAASNQPQHFGDGTRLSIL.